One T cell receptor (beta chain) is described in this entry. Its specificity is not known. Starting material of 400 to 600 ng total RNA yielded TCR beta cDNA via a constant-region primer. For TCR beta, libraries were produced by three nested multiplex PCR rounds using slightly modified ARM-PCR. Two initial PCR rounds of around 10 cycles each paired TRBV1-TRBV30 forward primers with a C-beta reverse primer. TCRdb ran MiXCR on the multiplex PCR reads and lists one entry per CDR3 protein. The repertoire holds about 310,000 distinct CDR3 sequences, with 60% to 80% as singletons. This CDR3 is 17 amino acids long. CDR1 and CDR2 (germline): SGHTA, FQGNSA. Germline trimming cut 1 base from V and 3 bases from J; bases unmatched to any gene: 8. This sample is part of a study of tumor-infiltrating lymphocytes in primary liver carcinoma. Whole-study context: Surgeons resected the patients' primary liver carcinomas. Enrolled patients were male and female, aged 30 to 69 years. General observations from the study: CD8+ and CD4+ repertoires went uncompared, the samples being bulk unsorted. Between tumor regions, pairs overlapped more than tumor-adjacent and tumor-blood pairs did.

Both blood RNA, taken from unsorted whole blood, and germline DNA were extracted. Specimen: peripheral blood. The clonotype comes from a man aged 35 to 55 with primary liver carcinoma and hepatitis B virus infection. V is TRBV7-2 and J is TRBJ2-7; TRBD2 aligns across 11 bases. The CDR3 is CASSLGLAGQIDYEQYF. The CDR3 nucleotides read TGTGCCAGCAGCTTAGGACTAGCGGGACAGATTGACTACGAGCAGTACTTC. The variable domain in full, completed from reference TRBV7-2 and TRBJ2-7, reads GAGVSQSPSNKVTEKGKDVELRCDPISGHTALYWYRQSLGQGLEFLIYFQGNSAPDKSGLPSDRFSAERTGGSVSTLTIQRTQQEDSAVYLCASSLGLAGQIDYEQYFGPGTRLTVT.